The T cell receptor beta chain under discussion was sequenced for a study of early T cells in non-severe SARS-CoV-2 infection. This clonotype was seen a handful of times. In TCRdb, the 5' RACE reads were re-called with MiXCR into one record per CDR3 protein. The sample comprises roughly 51,000 distinct CDR3 sequences, 7% to 9% of which are singletons, and 5.8% rests with the top ten. The clonotype comes from an adult who was a healthcare worker with PCR-confirmed SARS-CoV-2 infection or an uninfected control (not recorded which). Source material: whole blood.

The CDR3: CASSPPQGSNTGELFF. The CDR3 nucleotides read TGTGCCAGCAGCCCACCACAGGGCTCGAACACCGGGGAGCTGTTTTTT. This chain connects TRBV3-1 to TRBJ2-2, with a tentative D call TRBD1 (6 bases). CDR1 and CDR2 from the germline V gene are LGHDT and YNNKEL (reference sequence). The CDR3 contains 16 residues. V was cut by 4 bases and J by 0 bases, with 12 bases left in between.